The next 12 T cell receptor beta chains were all read from a single sample in a study of T cells expressing NK-cell markers. TCRdb derives one entry per CDR3 protein from the 5' RACE reads, leaving out DNA. The sample is made up of 350,000 to 450,000 distinct CDR3 sequences, and the top ten hold 5.2% of it. Material: blood T cells: a sorted CD56 or NKG2C T cell subset, CD4+ or CD8+ T cells, or bulk PBMC T cells (not recorded which). All receptors derive from a man aged 18-75 years in good health.

The rearrangement uses TRBV7-3 and TRBJ2-7; TCRdb outputs TRBD1, but without DNA this stays unchecked. Per the germline V gene, CDR1 is SGHTA and CDR2 is FQGTGA. The CDR3 has 13 residues. CDR3 protein: CASSLAGGFEQYF.

The chain joins TRBV30 to TRBJ1-3. Germline-derived CDR1 and CDR2 are GTSNPN and SVGIG (reference sequence). The CDR3 runs 11 residues. The CDR3 loop reads CAGGSGNTIYF.

V usage is TRBV13 and J usage is TRBJ1-2; TCRdb selects TRBD1, and the lack of DNA leaves this call unchecked. Germline V lookup: CDR1 PRHDT, CDR2 FYEKMQ (reference sequence). The CDR3 length is 17 residues. This CDR3 is CASSRSNSGGIPYGYTF. The full variable domain, rest sourced from reference TRBV13 and TRBJ1-2, is AAGVIQSPRHLIKEKRETATLKCYPIPRHDTVYWYQQGPGQDPQFLISFYEKMQSDKGSIPDRFSAQQFSDYHSELNMSSLELGDSALYFCASSRSNSGGIPYGYTFGSGTRLTVV.

V and J are TRBV5-6 and TRBJ2-3; as DNA is missing, the TRBD1 call by TCRdb cannot be tested. Germline loops: CDR1 SGHDT, CDR2 YYEEEE. The CDR3 runs to 15 residues. The CDR3: CASSRLTGVPDTQYF.

The chain combines TRBV29-1 with TRBJ2-7; TCRdb outputs TRBD1, but without DNA this stays unchecked. This CDR3 is built from 14 residues. Germline V lookup: CDR1 SQVTM, CDR2 ANQGSEA. CDR3 in amino acids: CSVAPRTLGGEQYF.

This chain joins TRBV12-3 or TRBV12-4 and TRBJ2-1; TCRdb gives TRBD1 as the D gene, but with no DNA this cannot be confirmed. The CDR3 has 16 amino acids. This CDR3 is CASSGGGWESYNEQFF.

This sequence joins TRBV7-2 and TRBJ2-3. Germline-derived CDR1 and CDR2 are SGHTA and FQGNSA. This CDR3 spans 14 amino acids. The CDR3 is CASSFLGNTDTQYF.

The genes are TRBV30 and TRBJ2-7; TCRdb gives TRBD1 as the D gene, but with no DNA this cannot be confirmed. The CDR3 runs to 13 residues. CDR1 GTSNPN and CDR2 SVGIG come from the germline V gene (reference sequence). CDR3: CAWSVRGPYEQYF. Filled out from reference TRBV30 and TRBJ2-7, the complete variable domain reads SQTIHQWPATLVQPVGSPLSLECTVEGTSNPNLYWYRQAAGRGLQLLFYSVGIGQISSEVPQNLSASRPQDRQFILSSKKLLLSDSGFYLCAWSVRGPYEQYFGPGTRLTVT.

The chain couples TRBV2 to TRBJ2-1; TCRdb designates TRBD2, a call that cannot be tested without DNA. Per germline, CDR1 SNHLY and CDR2 FYNNEI. The CDR3 is made up of 13 amino acids. CDR3 region: CASRGQNGNEQFF.

V usage is TRBV14 and J usage is TRBJ1-2. This CDR3 is built from 19 residues. CDR1 and CDR2 (germline): SGHDN, FVKESK. The CDR3 is CASSQDWRGRTGTNYGYTF.

V usage is TRBV15 and J usage is TRBJ2-1; the D call from TCRdb, TRBD2, cannot be confirmed without DNA. Germline loops: CDR1 LNHNV, CDR2 YYDKDF (reference sequence). This CDR3 has 14 amino acids. CDR3 protein: CATGRETGYNEQFF.

V usage is TRBV27 and J usage is TRBJ2-1; checking the TCRdb D call of TRBD1 is not possible without DNA. The CDR3 extends over 17 amino acids. Germline V CDR1 and CDR2: MNHEY, SMNVEV (reference sequence). The CDR3 loop is CASSYPPRQGYSNEQFF.